Reported below is one T cell receptor (beta chain). Its antigen is not yet known. The record has no base qualities; no much larger clone is one base away. TCR beta CDR3 regions were amplified from RNA transcripts. For the first round of RT-PCR on the TCR CDR3, the HTBI primer set was used together with the Qiagen OneStep RT-PCR kit. Libraries were constructed in a second round of multiplex PCR, after which size selection and purification were carried out. The libraries were sequenced on an Illumina HiSeq2000 using paired-end 100 bp reads. Turning to the authors' computational methods: SOAPnuke was used to process the raw data, with reads discarded if the reads contained adapters or uncalled bases, had a mean Phred below 15, or lacked an exact constant-primer or identifier match. COPE v1.2.5 was used to merge high-quality paired reads, and clonotypes were defined as unique nucleotide sequences. MiTCR v1.1 was used to align the clonotypes against IMGT TRBV, TRBD and TRBJ reference segments. The analysis included only V-J combinations with a frequency above 0.0001, which together covered over 98% of the repertoires. A TCS score was defined as the ratio of F50 (clonal expansion) to E x V (chaos), with BLOSUM62-based TCRdist applied between CDR3 peptides within each V-J. Welch's t-statistics and random forest reduced some 510 V-J features to 13, which were used in a naive Bayes classifier (R e1071). Thyroid-blood repertoire similarity was quantified with the Morisita-Horn index. Starting from the raw public reads, TCRdb applied fastp trimming at Q25, assembled clones with MiXCR and retained in-frame beta chains. Rows with one shared CDR3 protein collapse into an entry with the most common genes and DNA. What appears here as the V and J calls and clone size reflects TCRdb's work, not the paper's. Here the sample has over 700,000 distinct CDR3 sequences; just over 35% occur a single time. The ten largest clonotypes hold 30% to 40% of the sample.

This entry belongs to a study of T cells in Graves' hyperthyroidism and ophthalmopathy (dated by TCRdb to the late 2010s). A note on the overall study: Peripheral blood samples were taken at the time of initial diagnosis, prior to any treatment. Prospective prediction of ophthalmopathy was tested in an independent validation cohort consisting of 18 hyperthyroidism patients and 15 to 17 patients who later progressed to ophthalmopathy. In roughly six Graves' hyperthyroidism patients, the study also compared T-cell repertoires from thyroid tissue with T-cell repertoires from blood. The 80 to 100 discovery patients were randomly divided into training and test sets at a 7:3 ratio. Once sampling was done, hyperthyroidism patients were given methimazole at a starting dose of 30 mg daily, whereas ophthalmopathy patients were given high-dose intravenous methylprednisolone. To identify distinguishing TCR V-J signatures, a discovery cohort of 95 to 100 patients was used, comprising 40 to 45 with Graves' ophthalmopathy and some 57 with stable Graves' hyperthyroidism. The paper describes TCR Vbeta CDR3 sequencing of 135 peripheral blood samples, made up of 43 ophthalmopathy patients, some 80 hyperthyroidism patients and roughly 17 progressor patients. On the study overall, not on this receptor specifically: Ophthalmopathy was separated from stable hyperthyroidism by a 13 V-J signature model, with about 88% sensitivity and roughly 81% specificity obtained in cross-validation and 80%/75% obtained in testing. Sample size was not statistically predetermined, and blinding of investigators to group allocation was not performed. Most expanded thyroid clonotypes (frequency above 0.001) were also found in blood, which suggests that blood repertoires may mirror thyroid immune responses. During validation, the model predicted progression to ophthalmopathy a median of roughly six months ahead of onset, with around 71% sensitivity and 72% to 80% specificity.

The germline V gene supplies CDR1 SQVTM and CDR2 ANQGSEA. Measured from the cysteine to the phenylalanine, the CDR3 is 12 residues long. Only CDR3 DNA is held: 36 bases, read in frame from base 1. Between the V and J ends, shortened by 8 bases and 1 base respectively, the junction contains 9 bases. Stable Graves' hyperthyroidism was defined as no progression to ophthalmopathy during 18 months of follow-up. Hyperthyroidism patients were aged 18 to 65 years and newly diagnosed, with disease duration of less than 2 months. Any patient with an uncontrolled infection, another autoimmune disease, pregnancy or lactation was excluded. Diagnoses were established on the basis of clinical symptoms, serum thyroxine and TRAb, thyroid ultrasound, and orbital computed tomography. PBMCs were separated from around 9.1 ml of fresh peripheral blood using Ficoll-Paque density gradient centrifugation. Total RNA was extracted using Trizol reagent, and RNA quality was assessed on an Agilent 2100 Bioanalyzer.

The chain employs TRBV29-1 and TRBJ1-5; the D segment cannot be called with confidence. This TCR was sampled from a woman aged 40 to 50 with Graves' hyperthyroidism. Sequenced: blood. For the CDR3, the sequence is CSQTISNQPQHF. In nucleotide form, the sequence is TGCAGCCAAACAATAAGCAATCAGCCCCAGCATTTT.